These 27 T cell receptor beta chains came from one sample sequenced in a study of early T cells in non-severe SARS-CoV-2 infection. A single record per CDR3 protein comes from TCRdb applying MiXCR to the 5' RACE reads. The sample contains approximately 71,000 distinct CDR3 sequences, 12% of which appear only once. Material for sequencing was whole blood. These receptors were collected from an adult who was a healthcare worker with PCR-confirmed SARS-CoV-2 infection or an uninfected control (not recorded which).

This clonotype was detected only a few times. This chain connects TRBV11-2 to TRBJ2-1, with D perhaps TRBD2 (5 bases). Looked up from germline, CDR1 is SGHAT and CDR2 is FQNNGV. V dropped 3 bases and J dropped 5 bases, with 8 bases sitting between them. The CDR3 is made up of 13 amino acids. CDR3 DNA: TGTGCCAGCAGCTTCACGAGGGACAATGAGCAGTTCTTC. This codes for CASSFTRDNEQFF.

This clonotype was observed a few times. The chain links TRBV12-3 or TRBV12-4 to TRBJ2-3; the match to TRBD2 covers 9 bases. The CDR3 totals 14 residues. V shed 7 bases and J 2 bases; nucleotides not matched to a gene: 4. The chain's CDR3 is CASTIAGVTDTQYF. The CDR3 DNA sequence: TGTGCCAGCACCATAGCGGGGGTCACAGATACGCAGTATTTT.

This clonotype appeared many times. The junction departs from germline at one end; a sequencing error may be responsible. CDR3 coding DNA: TGTGCTAGCAGCCAGGCAGGGGGCAGCCAAGATACGCAGTATTTT. Translation gives CASSQAGGSQDTQYF. The chain joins TRBV7-7 to TRBJ2-3; TRBD1 aligns across 8 bases. The germline CDR1 and CDR2 sequences are SSHAT and FNYEAQ (reference sequence). This CDR3 is 15 amino acids long. Variable domain in full (rest from reference TRBV7-7 and TRBJ2-3): GAGVSQSPRYKVTKRGQDVTLRCDPISSHATLYWYQQALGQGPEFLTYFNYEAQPDKSGLPSDRFSAERPEGSISTLTIQRTEQRDSAMYRCASSQAGGSQDTQYFGPGTRLTVL.

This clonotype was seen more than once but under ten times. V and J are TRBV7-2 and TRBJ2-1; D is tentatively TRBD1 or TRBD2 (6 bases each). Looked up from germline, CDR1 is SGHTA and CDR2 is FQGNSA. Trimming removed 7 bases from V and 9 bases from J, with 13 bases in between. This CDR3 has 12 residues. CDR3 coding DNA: TGTGCCAGCAACCCTGAGGGGGGTGAGCAGTTCTTC. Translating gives CASNPEGGEQFF.

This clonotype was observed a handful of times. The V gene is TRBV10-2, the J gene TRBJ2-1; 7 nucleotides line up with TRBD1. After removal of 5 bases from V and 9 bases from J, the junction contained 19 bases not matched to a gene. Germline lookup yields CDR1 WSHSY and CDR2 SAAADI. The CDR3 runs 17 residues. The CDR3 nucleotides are TGCGCCAGCAGTAGGGACAGCGAGACCCGGGTGGTCGTTGAGCAGTTCTTC. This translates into CASSRDSETRVVVEQFF.

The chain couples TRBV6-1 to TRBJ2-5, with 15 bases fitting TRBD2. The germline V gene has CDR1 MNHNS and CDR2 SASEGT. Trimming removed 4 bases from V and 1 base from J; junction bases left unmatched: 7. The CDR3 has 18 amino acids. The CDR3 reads CASSASGLAGGSQETQYF. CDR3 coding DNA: TGTGCCAGCAGTGCCTCGGGACTAGCGGGGGGTAGCCAAGAGACCCAGTACTTC.

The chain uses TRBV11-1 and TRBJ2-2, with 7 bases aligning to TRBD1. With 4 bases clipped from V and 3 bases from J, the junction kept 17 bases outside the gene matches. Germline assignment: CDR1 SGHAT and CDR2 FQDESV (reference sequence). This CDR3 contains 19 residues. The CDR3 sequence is CASSSLPEQGNGDTGELFF. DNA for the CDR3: TGTGCCAGCAGCTCACTCCCCGAACAGGGGAATGGAGACACCGGGGAGCTGTTTTTT.

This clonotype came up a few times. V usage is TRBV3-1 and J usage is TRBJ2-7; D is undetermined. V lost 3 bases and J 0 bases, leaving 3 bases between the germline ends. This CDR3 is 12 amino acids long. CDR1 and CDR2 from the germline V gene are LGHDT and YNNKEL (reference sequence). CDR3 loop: CASSQRSYEQYF. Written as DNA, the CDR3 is TGTGCCAGCAGCCAGCGCTCCTACGAGCAGTACTTC.

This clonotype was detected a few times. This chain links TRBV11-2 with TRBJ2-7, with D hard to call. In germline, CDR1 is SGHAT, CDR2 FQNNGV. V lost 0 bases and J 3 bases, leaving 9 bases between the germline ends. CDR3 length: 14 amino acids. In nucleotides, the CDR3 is TGTGCCAGCAGCTTAGAGTTCGGAAGCTACGAGCAGTACTTC. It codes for CASSLEFGSYEQYF.

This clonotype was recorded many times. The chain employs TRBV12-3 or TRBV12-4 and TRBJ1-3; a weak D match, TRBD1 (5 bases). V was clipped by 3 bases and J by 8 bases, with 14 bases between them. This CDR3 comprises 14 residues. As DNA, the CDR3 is TGTGCCAGCAGTTTGCGGACATTTTGGGACACCATATATTTT. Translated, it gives CASSLRTFWDTIYF.

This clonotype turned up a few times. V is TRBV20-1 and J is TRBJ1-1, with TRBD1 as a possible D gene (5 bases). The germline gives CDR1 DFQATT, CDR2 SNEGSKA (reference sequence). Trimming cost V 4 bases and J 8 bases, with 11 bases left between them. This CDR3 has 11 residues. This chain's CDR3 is CSAMGPREAFF. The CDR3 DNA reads TGCAGTGCTATGGGACCTCGGGAAGCTTTCTTT.

The CDR3 sequence: CATRLESGTQYF. The CDR3 coding sequence is TGTGCCACTAGGTTAGAATCCGGTACGCAGTATTTT. The chain uses TRBV10-3 and TRBJ2-3, with no clear D. This CDR3 is built from 12 residues. The germline V gene has CDR1 ENHRY and CDR2 SYGVKD. Trimming cost V 10 bases and J 8 bases, with 16 bases left between them.

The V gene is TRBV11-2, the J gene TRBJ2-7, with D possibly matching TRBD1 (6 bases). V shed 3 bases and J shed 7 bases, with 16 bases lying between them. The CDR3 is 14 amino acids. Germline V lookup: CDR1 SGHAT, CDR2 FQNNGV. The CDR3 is CASSFVGTGIEQYF. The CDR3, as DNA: TGTGCCAGCAGCTTTGTGGGAACAGGGATTGAGCAGTACTTC.

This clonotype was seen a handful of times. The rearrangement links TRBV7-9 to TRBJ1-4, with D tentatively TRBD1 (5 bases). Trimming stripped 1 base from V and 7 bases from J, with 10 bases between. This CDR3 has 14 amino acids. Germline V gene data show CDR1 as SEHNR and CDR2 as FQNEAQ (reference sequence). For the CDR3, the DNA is TGTGCCAGCAGCTTAGGACAGTCACTTGAAAAACTGTTTTTT. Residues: CASSLGQSLEKLFF.

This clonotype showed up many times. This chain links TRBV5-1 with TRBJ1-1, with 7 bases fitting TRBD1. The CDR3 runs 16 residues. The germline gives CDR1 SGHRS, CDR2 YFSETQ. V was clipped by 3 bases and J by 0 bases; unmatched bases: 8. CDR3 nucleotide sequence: TGCGCCAGCAGCTCCCAAGGGGGCGCATTGAACACTGAAGCTTTCTTT. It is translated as CASSSQGGALNTEAFF.

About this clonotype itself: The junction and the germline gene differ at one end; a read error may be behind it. CDR3 in DNA: TGTGCCAGCAGCTTGCTGACAGGGGGGTTGAACACTGAAGCTCTCTTT. It yields the protein CASSLLTGGLNTEALF. The chain carries TRBV7-2 and TRBJ1-1; 9 bases are a match to TRBD1. Germline assignment: CDR1 SGHTA and CDR2 FQGNSA. The CDR3 is made up of 16 amino acids.

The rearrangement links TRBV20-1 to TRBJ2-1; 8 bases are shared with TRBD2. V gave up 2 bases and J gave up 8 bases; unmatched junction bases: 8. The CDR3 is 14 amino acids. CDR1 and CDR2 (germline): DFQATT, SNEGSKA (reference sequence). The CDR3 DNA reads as TGCAGTGCTAGATCGGGGGGGGTTGATCATGAGCAGTTCTTC. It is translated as CSARSGGVDHEQFF.

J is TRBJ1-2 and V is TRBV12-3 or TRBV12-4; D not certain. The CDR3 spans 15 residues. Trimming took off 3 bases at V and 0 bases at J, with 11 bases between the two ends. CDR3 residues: CASSLYTPSNYGYTF. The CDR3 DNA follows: TGTGCCAGCAGTTTGTATACACCCTCTAACTATGGCTACACCTTC.

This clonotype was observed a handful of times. The CDR3: CASSLAGGYTDTQYF. In nucleotides, the CDR3 is TGTGCCAGCAGCTTAGCGGGGGGCTACACAGATACGCAGTATTTT. The rearrangement uses TRBV7-2 and TRBJ2-3, with D perhaps given as TRBD1 or TRBD2 (6 bases each). Between the trimmed V and J ends, which lost 0 bases and 2 bases, there was a span of 9 bases. The CDR3 runs to 15 residues. The germline CDR1 and CDR2 sequences are SGHTA and FQGNSA.

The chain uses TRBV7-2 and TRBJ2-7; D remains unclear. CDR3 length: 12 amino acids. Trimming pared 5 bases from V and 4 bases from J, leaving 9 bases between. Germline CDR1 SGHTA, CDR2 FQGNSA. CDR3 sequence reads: CASSRTTYEQYF. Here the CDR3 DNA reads TGTGCCAGCAGCCGGACCACGTACGAGCAGTACTTC.

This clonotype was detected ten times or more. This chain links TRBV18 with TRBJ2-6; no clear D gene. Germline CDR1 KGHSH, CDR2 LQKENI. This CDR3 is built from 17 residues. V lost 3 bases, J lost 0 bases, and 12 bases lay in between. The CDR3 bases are TGTGCCAGCTCACCTCCACAGTCCGCCTCTGGGGCCAACGTCCTGACTTTC. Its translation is CASSPPQSASGANVLTF.

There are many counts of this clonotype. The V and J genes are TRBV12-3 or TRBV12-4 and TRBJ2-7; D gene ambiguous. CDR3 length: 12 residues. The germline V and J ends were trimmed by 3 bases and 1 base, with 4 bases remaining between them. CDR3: CASSFGSYEQYF. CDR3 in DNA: TGTGCCAGCAGTTTCGGTTCCTACGAGCAGTACTTC.

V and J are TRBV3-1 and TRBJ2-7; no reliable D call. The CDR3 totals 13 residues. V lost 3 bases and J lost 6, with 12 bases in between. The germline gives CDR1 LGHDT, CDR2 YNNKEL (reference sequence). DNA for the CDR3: TGTGCCAGCAGCCAGGGTAGGTTCGGCGAGCAGTACTTC. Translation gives CASSQGRFGEQYF.

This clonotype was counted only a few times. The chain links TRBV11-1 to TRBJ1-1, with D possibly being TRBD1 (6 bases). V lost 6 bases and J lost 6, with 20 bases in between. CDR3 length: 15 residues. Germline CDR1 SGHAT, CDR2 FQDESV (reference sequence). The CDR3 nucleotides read TGTGCCAGCAGTAGGCTACAGGGAACGAGCGCTGAAGCTTTCTTT. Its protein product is CASSRLQGTSAEAFF.

The CDR3 spells CASSQVRGFTEAFF. CDR3 nucleotide sequence: TGTGCCAGCAGCCAAGTCCGCGGGTTCACTGAAGCTTTCTTT. This chain joins TRBV3-1 and TRBJ1-1; D ambiguous. Trimming shortened V by 1 base and J by 4 bases, and 10 bases separated the two germline ends. This CDR3 comprises 14 residues. The germline V gene has CDR1 LGHDT and CDR2 YNNKEL (reference sequence). Full variable domain (missing parts from reference TRBV3-1 and TRBJ1-1): DTAVSQTPKYLVTQMGNDKSIKCEQNLGHDTMYWYKQDSKKFLKIMFSYNNKELIINETVPNRFSPKSPDKAHLNLHINSLELGDSAVYFCASSQVRGFTEAFFGQGTRLTVV.

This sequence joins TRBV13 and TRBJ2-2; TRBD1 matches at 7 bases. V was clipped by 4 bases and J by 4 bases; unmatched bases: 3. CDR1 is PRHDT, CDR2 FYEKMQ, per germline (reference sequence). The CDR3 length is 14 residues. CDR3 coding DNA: TGTGCCAGCAGCTCGGGACAGTTCACCGGGGAGCTGTTTTTT. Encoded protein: CASSSGQFTGELFF.

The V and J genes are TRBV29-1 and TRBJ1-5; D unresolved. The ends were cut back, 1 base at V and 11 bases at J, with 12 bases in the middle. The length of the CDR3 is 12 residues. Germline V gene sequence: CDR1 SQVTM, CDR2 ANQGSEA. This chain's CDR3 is CSVEGADGAQHF. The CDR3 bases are TGCAGCGTTGAAGGAGCGGACGGGGCCCAGCATTTT. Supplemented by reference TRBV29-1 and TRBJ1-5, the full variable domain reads SAVISQKPSRDICQRGTSLTIQCQVDSQVTMMFWYRQQPGQSLTLIATANQGSEATYESGFVIDKFPISRPNLTFSTLTVSNMSPEDSSIYLCSVEGADGAQHFGDGTRLSIL.